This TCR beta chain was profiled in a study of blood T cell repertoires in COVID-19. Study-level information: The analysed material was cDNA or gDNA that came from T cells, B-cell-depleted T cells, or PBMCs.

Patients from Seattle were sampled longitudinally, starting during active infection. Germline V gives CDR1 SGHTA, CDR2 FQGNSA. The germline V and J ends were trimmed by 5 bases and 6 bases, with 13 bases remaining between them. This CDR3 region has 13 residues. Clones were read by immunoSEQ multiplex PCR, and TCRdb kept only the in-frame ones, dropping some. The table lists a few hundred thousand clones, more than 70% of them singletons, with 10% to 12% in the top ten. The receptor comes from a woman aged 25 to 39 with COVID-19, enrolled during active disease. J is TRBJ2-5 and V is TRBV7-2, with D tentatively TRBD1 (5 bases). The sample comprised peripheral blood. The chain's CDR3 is CASSPGPGQTQYF. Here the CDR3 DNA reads TGTGCCAGCAGCCCGGGCCCAGGGCAGACCCAGTACTTC.